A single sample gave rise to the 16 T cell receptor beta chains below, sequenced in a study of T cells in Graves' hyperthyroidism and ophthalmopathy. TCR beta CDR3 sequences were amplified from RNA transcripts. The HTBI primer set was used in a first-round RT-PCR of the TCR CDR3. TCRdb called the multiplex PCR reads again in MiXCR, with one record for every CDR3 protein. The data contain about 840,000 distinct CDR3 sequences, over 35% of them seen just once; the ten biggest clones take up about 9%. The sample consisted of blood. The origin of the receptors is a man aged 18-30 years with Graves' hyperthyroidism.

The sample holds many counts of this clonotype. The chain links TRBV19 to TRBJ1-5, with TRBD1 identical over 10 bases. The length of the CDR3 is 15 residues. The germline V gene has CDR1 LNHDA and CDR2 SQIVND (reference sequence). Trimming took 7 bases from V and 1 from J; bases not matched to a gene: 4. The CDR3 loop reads CASTSTGGSNQPQHF. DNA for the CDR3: TGTGCCAGTACCTCGACAGGGGGCAGCAATCAGCCCCAGCATTTT.

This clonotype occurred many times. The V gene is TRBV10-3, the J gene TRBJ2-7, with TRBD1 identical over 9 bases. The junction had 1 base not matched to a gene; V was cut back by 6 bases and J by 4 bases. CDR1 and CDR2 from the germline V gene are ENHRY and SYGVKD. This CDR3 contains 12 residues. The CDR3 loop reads CAIRDRGYEQYF. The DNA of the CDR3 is TGTGCCATCAGGGACAGGGGATACGAGCAGTACTTC.

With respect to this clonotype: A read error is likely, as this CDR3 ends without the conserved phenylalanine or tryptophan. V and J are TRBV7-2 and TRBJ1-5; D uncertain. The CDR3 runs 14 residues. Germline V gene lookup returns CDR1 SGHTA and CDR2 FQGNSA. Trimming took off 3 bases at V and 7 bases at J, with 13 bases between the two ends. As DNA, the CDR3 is TGTGCCAGCAGCTTGCGGGGATCGGGCCAGCCCCAGCATCTT. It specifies CASSLRGSGQPQHL.

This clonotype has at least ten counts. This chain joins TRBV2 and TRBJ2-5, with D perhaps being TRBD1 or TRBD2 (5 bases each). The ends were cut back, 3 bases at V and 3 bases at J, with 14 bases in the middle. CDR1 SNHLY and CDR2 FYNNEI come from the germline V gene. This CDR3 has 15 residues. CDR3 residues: CASSDSGRGEETQYF. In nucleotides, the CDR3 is TGTGCCAGCAGTGATTCTGGTCGAGGGGAAGAGACCCAGTACTTC.

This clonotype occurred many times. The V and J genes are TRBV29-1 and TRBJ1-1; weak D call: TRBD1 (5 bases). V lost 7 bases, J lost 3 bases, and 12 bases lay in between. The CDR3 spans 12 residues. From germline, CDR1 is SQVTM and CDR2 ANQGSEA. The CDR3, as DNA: TGCAGCGCTGTTCGAGGGGACACTGAAGCTTTCTTT. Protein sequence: CSAVRGDTEAFF.

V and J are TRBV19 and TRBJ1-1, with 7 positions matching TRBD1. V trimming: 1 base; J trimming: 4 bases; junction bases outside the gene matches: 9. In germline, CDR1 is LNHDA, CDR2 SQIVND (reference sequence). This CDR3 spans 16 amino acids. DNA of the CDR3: TGTGCCAGTAGTATAGGAGAGGAGGGGGCGAGCACTGAAGCTTTCTTT. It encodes CASSIGEEGASTEAFF.

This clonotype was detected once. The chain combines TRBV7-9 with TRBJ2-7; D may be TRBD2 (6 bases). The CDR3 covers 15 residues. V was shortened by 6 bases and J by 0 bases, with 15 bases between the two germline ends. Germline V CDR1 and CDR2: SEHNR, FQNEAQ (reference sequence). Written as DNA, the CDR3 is TGTGCCAGCAGTCTTCCTAGCGAGAACTCCTACGAGCAGTACTTC. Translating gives CASSLPSENSYEQYF.

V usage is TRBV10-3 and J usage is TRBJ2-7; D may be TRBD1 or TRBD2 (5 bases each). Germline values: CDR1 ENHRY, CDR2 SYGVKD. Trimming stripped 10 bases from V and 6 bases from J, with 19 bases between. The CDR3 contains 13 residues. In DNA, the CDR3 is TGTGCCAGCAGCCTAATAATTGGGGGCGAGCAGTACTTC. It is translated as CASSLIIGGEQYF.

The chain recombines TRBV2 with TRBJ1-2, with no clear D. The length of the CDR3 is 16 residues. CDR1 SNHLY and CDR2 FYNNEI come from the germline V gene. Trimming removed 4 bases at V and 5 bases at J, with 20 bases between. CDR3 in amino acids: CASSASRPSNEYGYTF. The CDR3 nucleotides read TGTGCCAGCAGTGCCAGTCGTCCGTCCAATGAATATGGCTACACCTTC.

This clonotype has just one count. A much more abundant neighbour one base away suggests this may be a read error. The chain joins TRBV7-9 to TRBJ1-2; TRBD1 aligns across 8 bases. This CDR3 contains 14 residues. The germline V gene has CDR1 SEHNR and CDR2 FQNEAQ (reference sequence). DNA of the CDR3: TGTGCCCGCAGCTTTGGAGACAGGGGTTATGGCTACACCTTC. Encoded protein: CARSFGDRGYGYTF.

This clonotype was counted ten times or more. The CDR3: CASREPAFEAFF. In nucleotides, the CDR3 is TGTGCCAGCAGGGAGCCCGCTTTTGAAGCTTTCTTT. The genes are TRBV2 and TRBJ1-1, with D unclear. Germline V lookup: CDR1 SNHLY, CDR2 FYNNEI. V was pared by 6 bases and J by 7 bases, with 12 bases between. The CDR3 extends over 12 amino acids.

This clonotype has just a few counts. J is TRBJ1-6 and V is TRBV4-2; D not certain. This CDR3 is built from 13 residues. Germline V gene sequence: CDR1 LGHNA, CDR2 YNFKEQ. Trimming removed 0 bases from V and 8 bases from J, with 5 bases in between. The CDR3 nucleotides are TGTGCCAGCAGCCAAGAGTGGGATTCACCCCTCCACTTT. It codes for CASSQEWDSPLHF.

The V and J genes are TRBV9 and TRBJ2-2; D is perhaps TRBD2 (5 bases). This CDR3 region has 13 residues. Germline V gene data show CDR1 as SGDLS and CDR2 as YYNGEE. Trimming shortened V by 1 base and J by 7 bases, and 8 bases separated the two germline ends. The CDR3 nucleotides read TGTGCCAGCAGCGTATTCGGGGACGGGGAGCTGTTTTTT. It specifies CASSVFGDGELFF.

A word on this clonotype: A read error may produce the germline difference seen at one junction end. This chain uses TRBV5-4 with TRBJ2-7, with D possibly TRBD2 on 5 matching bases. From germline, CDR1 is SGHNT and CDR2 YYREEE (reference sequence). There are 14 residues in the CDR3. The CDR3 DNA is TGTGCCAACAGCGTCCCGGGAACCTCCTACGAGCAGTACTTC. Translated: CANSVPGTSYEQYF.

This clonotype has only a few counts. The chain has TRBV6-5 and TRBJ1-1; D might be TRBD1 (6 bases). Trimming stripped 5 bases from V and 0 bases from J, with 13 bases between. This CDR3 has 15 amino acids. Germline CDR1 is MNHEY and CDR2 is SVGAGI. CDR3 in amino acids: CASSTSGHMNTEAFF. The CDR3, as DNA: TGTGCCAGCAGTACCTCGGGACATATGAACACTGAAGCTTTCTTT.

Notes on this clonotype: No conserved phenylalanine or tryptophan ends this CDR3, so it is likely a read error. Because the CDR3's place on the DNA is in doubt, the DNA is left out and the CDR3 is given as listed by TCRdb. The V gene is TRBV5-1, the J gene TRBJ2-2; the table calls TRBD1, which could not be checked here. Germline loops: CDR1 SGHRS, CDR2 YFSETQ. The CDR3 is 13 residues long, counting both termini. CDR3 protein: CASSQGRHRGAVV.